This entry describes one TCR beta chain. This entry belongs to a study of cytomegalovirus exposure and HLA in healthy donors. The wider study: Most donors, more than 80% of over 300 genotyped, fell in the Caucasian-associated ancestry cluster.

Primers included in the PCR were 60 Vbeta and 13 Jbeta primers. Using immunoSEQ multiplex PCR, the repertoire was profiled, and TCRdb retains in-frame clones only, with some absent. Altogether about 140,000 clones are present, less than 80% being singletons, with the ten largest covering less than 2%. CDR3 size: 14 residues. The germline CDR1 and CDR2 sequences are SGHRS and YFSETQ. The ends were cut back, 3 bases at V and 3 bases at J, with 10 bases in the middle. Input material: PBMCs. This receptor was taken from a female donor in good health and CMV-seropositive. V gene TRBV5-1 combines with J gene TRBJ1-5, with D possibly TRBD1 on 5 matching bases. The CDR3, as DNA: TGCGCCAGCAGCTCCGACAGCCCCAATCAGCCCCAGCATTTT. It codes for CASSSDSPNQPQHF.